This T cell receptor beta chain was observed in a study of T cells in women clearing cervical HPV infection. About the research overall: Cases' blood sampling followed lesion detection by median roughly five months (90 to 200). With HLA typing for only a few women, HLA confounding remains possible.

Sequenced by immunoSEQ multiplex PCR; TCRdb stores in-frame clones only, minus some. The specimen's table records tens of thousands of clones. The CDR3 is 17 amino acids. The germline CDR1 and CDR2 sequences are MGHRA and YSYEKL. Trimming took off 2 bases at V and 2 bases at J, with 13 bases between the two ends. Comment on this clone: The antigen remains undetermined. The CDR3 end falls 3 residues outside the read, so it is completed with the germline J gene.

General study results and limits: Repertoire richness, not evenness, was significantly elevated in CIN3+ cases versus controls.

The chain carries TRBV4-1 and TRBJ2-6; D possibly corresponds to TRBD1 (5 bases). The sequence was obtained from a woman aged 18-70 years with a cervical HPV16 infection that either progressed to CIN3+ or cleared (not recorded which). The specimen was blood buffy coat. CDR3: CASSQFTGTTGANVLTF. CDR3 bases read: TGCGCCAGCAGCCAATTTACAGGAACCACTGGGGCCAACGTC.